This TCR beta chain was captured by sequencing in a study of blood T cell repertoires in COVID-19. Trimming cost V 6 bases and J 8 bases, with 19 bases left between them. The CDR3 sequence is 15 residues long. Germline V gives CDR1 WNHNN, CDR2 SYGVQD (reference sequence). In its sample, this clone was seen once. The table came from immunoSEQ multiplex PCR; TCRdb's copy has only in-frame clones and leaves some out. The sample yields 40,000 to 45,000 clones, approximately 88% seen once. Sequenced material: peripheral blood. The sequence came from a man over 45 with active COVID-19. The chain joins TRBV10-1 to TRBJ2-2, with a tentative D call TRBD2 (5 bases). The CDR3 coding sequence is TGCGCCAGCAGCCCCAGCCAGCTGCCGGGGGGGGAGCTGTTTTTT. It translates to CASSPSQLPGGELFF.